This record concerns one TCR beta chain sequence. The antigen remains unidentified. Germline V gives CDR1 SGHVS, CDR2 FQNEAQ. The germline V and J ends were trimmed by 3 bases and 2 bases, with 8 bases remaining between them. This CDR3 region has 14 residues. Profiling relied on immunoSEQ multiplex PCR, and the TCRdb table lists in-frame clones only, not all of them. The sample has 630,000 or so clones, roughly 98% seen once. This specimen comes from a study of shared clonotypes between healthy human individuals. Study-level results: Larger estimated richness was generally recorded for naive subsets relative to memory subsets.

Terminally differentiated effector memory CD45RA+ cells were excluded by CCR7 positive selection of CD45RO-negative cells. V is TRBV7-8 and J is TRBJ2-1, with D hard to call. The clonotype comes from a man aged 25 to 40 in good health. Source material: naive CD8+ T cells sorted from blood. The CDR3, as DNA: TGTGCCAGCAGCTTTGTATCCCCCTACAATGAGCAGTTCTTC. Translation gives CASSFVSPYNEQFF.